These T cell receptor beta chains were read from a single sample in a study of Graves' ophthalmopathy and Graves' hyperthyroidism. TCRdb fed the multiplex PCR reads into MiXCR, producing one record per CDR3 protein. The sample has over a million distinct CDR3 sequences; about 40% are singletons. The sequencing sample was made of peripheral blood or thyroid tissue (not recorded which). Source of these receptors: an adult man with Graves' hyperthyroidism. Both conserved end residues are part of each CDR3. The order of the fields is CDR3 DNA, CDR3 protein, D gene, V gene, J gene, clone size. A D gene is named only where the DNA matches it firmly. Rows may omit the clone size; those that give it use once, few, many or a size class.

TGCGCCATCAACCCCCCGGAGGGCTACACCTTC	CAINPPEGYTF	NA	TRBV10-1	TRBJ1-2	NA
TGTGCCAGCAGTTTAGTGTCTGGGGGAATCTCTGGGGCCAACGTCCTGACTTTC	CASSLVSGGISGANVLTF	NA	TRBV12-3/TRBV12-4	TRBJ2-6	NA
TGTGCCATCAGTGACCCCGGGGGAAACGAGCAGTACTTC	CAISDPGGNEQYF	NA	TRBV10-3	TRBJ2-7	NA
TGTGCCAGCAGCGTAGTGGGCTCCAATTCACCCCTCCACTTT	CASSVVGSNSPLHF	NA	TRBV9	TRBJ1-6	NA
TGTGCCAGTTACAGGGGAACTGAAGCTTTCTTT	CASYRGTEAFF	TRBD1	TRBV7-9	TRBJ1-1	few
TGCAGTGTTCGCCGCATGAACACTGAAGCTTTCTTT	CSVRRMNTEAFF	NA	TRBV20-1	TRBJ1-1	many
TGTGCCAGCAGTTACTCTAGGATCCTCCGGTTCTATGGCTACACCTTC	CASSYSRILRFYGYTF	NA	TRBV6-5	TRBJ1-2	few
TGTGCCAGCAGCTTATTGTCTATGGCCAGGGACAGGGATTCTAATGGCTACACCTTC	CASSLLSMARDRDSNGYTF	TRBD1	TRBV11-2	TRBJ1-2	few
TGTGCCTGGAGATCCGTGGGTCATGGCTACACCTTC	CAWRSVGHGYTF	NA	TRBV30	TRBJ1-2	few
TGTGCCAGCAGCTCGCAAGACAGCGGGGGGGAGACCCAGTACTTC	CASSSQDSGGETQYF	TRBD2	TRBV7-9	TRBJ2-5	NA
TGCAGTGCTAGAGTTTCGTGGCCTCTTCGGACGCATGAAAAACTGTTTTTT	CSARVSWPLRTHEKLFF	NA	TRBV20-1	TRBJ1-4	many
TGTGCCAGCACTATTGGGGAGGCATACTACGAGCAGTACTTC	CASTIGEAYYEQYF	NA	TRBV6-6	TRBJ2-7	NA
TGTGCCATCAGTGTGGACGCGCAGGTCGACACCGGGGAGCTGTTTTTT	CAISVDAQVDTGELFF	NA	TRBV10-3	TRBJ2-2	few
TGTGCCAGCTCACATTCCGTTGGGGAGACCCAGTACTTC	CASSHSVGETQYF	NA	TRBV12-3/TRBV12-4	TRBJ2-5	few
TGCAGTGCTAGAGCCAGCATGAACACTGAAGCTTTCTTT	CSARASMNTEAFF	NA	TRBV20-1	TRBJ1-1	many
TGCGCCAGCAGTGATAGGACAGGGGGCTACACCGGGGAGCTGTTTTTT	CASSDRTGGYTGELFF	TRBD1	TRBV10-2	TRBJ2-2	NA
TGTGCCAGCAGCTTCGGTCACGAGCAGTACTTC	CASSFGHEQYF	NA	TRBV11-2	TRBJ2-7	many
TGTGCCAGCAGTGAATATAAACCCGCCAGCAGCGGACAGGGGAATCAGCCCCAGCATTTT	CASSEYKPASSGQGNQPQHF	TRBD1	TRBV25-1	TRBJ1-5	NA
TGTGCCATCAGTGTACAGGGGAACTATGGCTACACCTTC	CAISVQGNYGYTF	TRBD1	TRBV10-3	TRBJ1-2	many
TGTGCCAGCACGGAGGTTGGGGGGGGTCGAGATACTGAAGCTTTCTTT	CASTEVGGGRDTEAFF	NA	TRBV6-6	TRBJ1-1	few
TGTGCCAGCAGTCAACAGGGGCTCCCCCTCCACTTT	CASSQQGLPLHF	TRBD1	TRBV7-2	TRBJ1-6	few
TGTGCCATCAGTGAGTCGACAGGGGGCGGAGAGACCCAGCATTTT	CAISESTGGGETQHF	TRBD1	TRBV10-3	TRBJ1-5	few
TGTGCCAGCAGTCGACTAGTAATCCAAGAGACCCAGTACTTC	CASSRLVIQETQYF	NA	TRBV10-3	TRBJ2-5	once
TGTGCCAGCAGCTTGATGACAGTTACCGGGGAGCTGTTTTTT	CASSLMTVTGELFF	NA	TRBV11-2	TRBJ2-2	NA
TGCAGCGTTGGGCAAACTAATGAAAAACTGTTTTTT	CSVGQTNEKLFF	NA	TRBV29-1	TRBJ1-4	NA
TGCAGCGTTGAGACAGGTACCGGGGAGCTGTTTTTT	CSVETGTGELFF	NA	TRBV29-1	TRBJ2-2	few
TGTGCCACCAGGGTAGCAGGTCGGGGGCACAATCAGCCCCAGCATTTT	CATRVAGRGHNQPQHF	NA	TRBV10-3	TRBJ1-5	NA
TGTGCCTCTAACCTGCGGGAAGGCCACGAGCAGTACTTC	CASNLREGHEQYF	NA	TRBV29-1	TRBJ2-7	NA
TGCGCCAGCAGCCTAAGCGGGGGGCAGCTTGGGGAGCTGTTTTTT	CASSLSGGQLGELFF	TRBD2	TRBV5-1	TRBJ2-2	NA
TGTGCCATCAGTGATAGGACAGGGGCCCTCCCGGATGAAAAACTGTTTTTT	CAISDRTGALPDEKLFF	TRBD1	TRBV10-3	TRBJ1-4	NA
TGTGCCACCAGCCCAGGAGTTGTTAGTGAAAAACTGTTTTTT	CATSPGVVSEKLFF	NA	TRBV15	TRBJ1-4	once
TGCGCCAGCAGCCACCCCCGGGACAGGGGCTATGGCTACACCTTC	CASSHPRDRGYGYTF	TRBD1	TRBV4-1	TRBJ1-2	NA
TGTGCCAGCAAAAGGGTCCTCGGGGGGAACACTGAAGCTTTCTTT	CASKRVLGGNTEAFF	NA	TRBV7-9	TRBJ1-1	many
TGCAGCTCGACAGGGTCCCTGCGAGAGACCCAGTACTTC	CSSTGSLRETQYF	TRBD1	TRBV29-1	TRBJ2-5	NA
TGTGCCAGCAGAAGGGAAAACTATGGCTACACCTTC	CASRRENYGYTF	NA	TRBV19	TRBJ1-2	NA
TGTGCCATCAGTGAGATCCAGGGCCAAATTCAGCCCCAGCATTTT	CAISEIQGQIQPQHF	NA	TRBV10-3	TRBJ1-5	many
TGTGCCAGCAGCTCTGACTTGGGGCTCGGCCCAAACTATGGCTACACCTTC	CASSSDLGLGPNYGYTF	NA	TRBV9	TRBJ1-2	NA
TGTGCCACCAGTGATTCCCAAGAGACCCAGTACTTC	CATSDSQETQYF	NA	TRBV24-1	TRBJ2-5	NA
TGTGCCAGCAGCCCCAGGACGTATAGCAATCAGCCCCAGCATTTT	CASSPRTYSNQPQHF	NA	TRBV2	TRBJ1-5	NA
TGCAGTGCTAGAGATCCAGGGACCGAAAGCTCTGGGGCCAACGTCCTGACTTTC	CSARDPGTESSGANVLTF	NA	TRBV20-1	TRBJ2-6	many
TGTGCCGTAGAGGGGGGCCTCGGGGATGGCTACACCTTC	CAVEGGLGDGYTF	NA	TRBV28	TRBJ1-2	NA
TGTGCCAGCAGTCCGCGGCGGGGGACAGGGGGCTACACCTTC	CASSPRRGTGGYTF	TRBD1	TRBV25-1	TRBJ1-2	NA
TGTGCCAGCAGCGAGGAAAGGACTAGCGGGGTCTACGAGCAGTACTTC	CASSEERTSGVYEQYF	TRBD2	TRBV7-2	TRBJ2-7	many
TGTGCCAGCATTCCCTCTGCCTCATCACCCCTCCACTTT	CASIPSASSPLHF	NA	TRBV2	TRBJ1-6	many
TGCGCCAGCAGTCAGTACAATGAGCAGTTCTTC	CASSQYNEQFF	NA	TRBV10-2	TRBJ2-1	few
TGTGCCAGCAGCTTAGATCAGGGTTCGGGAGGCTACACCTTC	CASSLDQGSGGYTF	NA	TRBV11-2	TRBJ1-2	many
TGTGCCAGCAGGGCGGGGTTGAACACTGAAGCTTTCTTT	CASRAGLNTEAFF	NA	TRBV7-9	TRBJ1-1	NA
TGCAGCGTGGGACAGCAATCTGGAAACACTGAAGCTTTCTTT	CSVGQQSGNTEAFF	TRBD1	TRBV29-1	TRBJ1-1	NA
TGCAGTGCTAGCGCCAAGGGCGGGAGCTCCTACGAGCAGTACTTC	CSASAKGGSSYEQYF	TRBD2	TRBV20-1	TRBJ2-7	NA
TGCGCCAGCAAGAGGGGAGTGAACACTGAAGCTTTCTTT	CASKRGVNTEAFF	NA	TRBV5-1	TRBJ1-1	many
TGCAGTGCTAGTCCAGGACTAGCGGAAGAGACCCAGTACTTC	CSASPGLAEETQYF	TRBD2	TRBV20-1	TRBJ2-5	many
TGTGCCAGCAGAAAGCTAGCGGGAGTAGACGAGCAGTACTTC	CASRKLAGVDEQYF	TRBD2	TRBV12-3/TRBV12-4	TRBJ2-7	few
TGCAGCGCCAGGGACTCCGGGAATGAAAAACTGTTTTTT	CSARDSGNEKLFF	NA	TRBV29-1	TRBJ1-4	many